Below are 20 T cell receptor beta chains sequenced from a single sample in a study of cytomegalovirus exposure and HLA in healthy donors (dated by TCRdb to about 2017). The library was built by means of the immunoSEQ multiplex PCR assay. The multiplex PCR relied on a mix of 60 forward primers for TCR Vbeta segments and 13 reverse primers for TCR Jbeta segments. The source is immuneACCESS, and TCRdb retained only in-frame sequences with V and J called. Part of the clones is not carried over; for the studies checked, unresolved V genes explain less than half of this, and the remainder is unexplained. For this sample there are more than 150,000 clones; 75% appear just once. The leading ten clones occupy about 7.7% of the sample. Sequenced material: PBMCs. These receptors originate from a woman aged 40 to 50 in good health and CMV-seropositive.

The chain uses TRBV11-2 and TRBJ2-5; a possible D gene is TRBD2 (6 bases). Trimming took off 5 bases at V and 2 bases at J, with 18 bases between the two ends. The CDR3 sequence is 16 residues long. CDR1 is SGHAT and CDR2 is FQNNGV in the germline V gene. CDR3 in DNA: TGTGCCAGCAGCCCATGGGGTCTAGGACTACAAGAGACCCAGTACTTC. This encodes CASSPWGLGLQETQYF.

The chain links TRBV6-6 to TRBJ2-5; D not certain. The germline gives CDR1 MNHNY, CDR2 SVGAGI (reference sequence). This CDR3 comprises 12 residues. The germline V and J ends were trimmed by 3 bases and 6 bases, with 8 bases remaining between them. CDR3 in amino acids: CASSYTDKTQYF. Here the CDR3 DNA reads TGTGCCAGCAGTTATACAGATAAGACCCAGTACTTC.

The rearrangement uses TRBV11-2 and TRBJ2-7; D ambiguous. The length of the CDR3 is 13 residues. Germline assignment: CDR1 SGHAT and CDR2 FQNNGV. V dropped 3 bases and J dropped 2 bases, with 8 bases sitting between them. CDR3 protein: CASSLPGPYEQYF. The CDR3 DNA sequence: TGTGCCAGCAGCTTGCCAGGCCCCTACGAGCAGTACTTC.

The chain has TRBV30 and TRBJ1-3; unclear D gene. The CDR3 is made up of 15 amino acids. The germline V gene encodes CDR1 GTSNPN and CDR2 SVGIG (reference sequence). Trimming cost V 2 bases and J 4 bases, with 15 bases left between them. DNA for the CDR3: TGTGCCTGGAGTACCCCCCGGAGTTCGGGAAACACCATATATTTT. This gives the protein CAWSTPRSSGNTIYF.

The V call is TRBV4-2, the J call TRBJ2-1; 8 bases align to TRBD2. The CDR3 length is 17 residues. Germline loops: CDR1 LGHNA, CDR2 YNFKEQ. V dropped 0 bases and J dropped 4; count of bases not matched to a gene: 8. In DNA, the CDR3 is TGTGCCAGCAGCCAAGACCCCAGCGGGAGCATTTACAATGAGCAGTTCTTC. Translating it yields CASSQDPSGSIYNEQFF.

The V gene is TRBV28, the J gene TRBJ2-7; 14 positions agree with TRBD2. Per the germline V gene, CDR1 is MDHEN and CDR2 is SYDVKM. V gave up 6 bases and J gave up 2 bases; unmatched junction bases: 15. The CDR3 runs 19 residues. CDR3 in amino acids: CASRTYRAGLAGETYEQYF. The CDR3 DNA sequence: TGTGCCAGCAGAACATACAGGGCGGGACTAGCGGGAGAGACCTACGAGCAGTACTTC.

The rearrangement joins TRBV30 to TRBJ2-7, with 9 bases matching TRBD1. Germline CDR1 reads GTSNPN; CDR2 reads SVGIG (reference sequence). The CDR3 totals 11 residues. With 8 bases clipped from V and 6 bases from J, the junction kept 5 bases outside the gene matches. CDR3 residues: CADGTGTEQYF. The CDR3 nucleotides read TGTGCCGACGGGACAGGGACCGAGCAGTACTTC.

V is TRBV7-2 and J is TRBJ1-5; a weak D match, TRBD1 (6 bases). CDR1 and CDR2 (germline): SGHTA, FQGNSA. V shed 0 bases and J shed 6 bases, with 18 bases lying between them. The CDR3 runs 17 residues. CDR3 sequence: CASSLAWAGAAGQPQHF. The CDR3 coding sequence is TGTGCCAGCAGCTTAGCTTGGGCAGGGGCCGCGGGTCAGCCCCAGCATTTT.

The rearrangement uses TRBV28 and TRBJ2-1; 10 bases match TRBD2. V gave up 6 bases and J gave up 6 bases; unmatched junction bases: 5. Germline V gives CDR1 MDHEN, CDR2 SYDVKM. CDR3 length equals 14 residues. This CDR3 is CASRKPSGSNEQFF. Written as DNA, the CDR3 is TGTGCCAGCAGAAAACCTAGCGGGAGCAATGAGCAGTTCTTC.

This clone occurred a few times. This chain connects TRBV5-1 to TRBJ2-5; 13 nucleotides match TRBD2. The CDR3 has 16 residues. J lost 2 bases, V lost 4 bases, and 5 bases had no gene match. Germline V gene data show CDR1 as SGHRS and CDR2 as YFSETQ. The CDR3 here is CASSRTGLAGQETQYF. For the CDR3, the DNA is TGCGCCAGCAGCCGAACGGGACTAGCGGGACAAGAGACCCAGTACTTC.

This clone turned up a few times. This sequence joins TRBV28 and TRBJ2-3; TRBD1 agrees at 7 bases. Germline CDR1 and CDR2: MDHEN and SYDVKM. This CDR3 has 15 amino acids. V was clipped by 3 bases and J by 0 bases; unmatched bases: 3. The CDR3, as DNA: TGTGCCAGCAGTTTCCCGGACAGGAGCACAGATACGCAGTATTTT. This codes for CASSFPDRSTDTQYF.

The chain is built from TRBV28 and TRBJ2-7; 9 nucleotides agree with TRBD2. The CDR3 totals 15 residues. J was trimmed by 3 bases and V by 6 bases; bases with no gene match: 9. Per the germline V gene, CDR1 is MDHEN and CDR2 is SYDVKM. In nucleotides, the CDR3 is TGTGCCAGCAGCTCGGGACTAGCCGAGAACTACGAGCAGTACTTC. This codes for CASSSGLAENYEQYF.

This clone showed up just once. This rearrangement joins TRBV21-1 to TRBJ1-1; the table's D call of TRBD1 was not tested on the DNA. TRBV21-1 is a documented pseudogene. The CDR3 totals 13 residues. CDR3 region: CASSPQGIAEAFF. The CDR3 DNA reads TGTGCCAGCAGCCCTCAGGGTATTGCTGAAGCTTTCTTT.

The V call is TRBV7-9, the J call TRBJ2-3, with 9 nucleotides matching TRBD1. J was trimmed by 3 bases and V by 7 bases; bases with no gene match: 8. CDR1 and CDR2 (germline): SEHNR, FQNEAQ (reference sequence). There are 15 residues in the CDR3. The CDR3 sequence is CASTNRGQGTDTQYF. CDR3 nucleotide sequence: TGTGCCAGCACCAACCGGGGACAGGGAACAGATACGCAGTATTTT.

The chain uses TRBV6-1 and TRBJ2-2, with D perhaps TRBD1 (6 bases). Germline lookup yields CDR1 MNHNS and CDR2 SASEGT. The CDR3 runs 15 residues. The ends were cut back, 7 bases at V and 2 bases at J, with 14 bases in the middle. The CDR3 sequence: CASTLMDRNTGELFF. Written as DNA, the CDR3 is TGTGCCAGCACCTTAATGGACAGAAACACCGGGGAGCTGTTTTTT.

On this clone itself: The same CDR3 can be traced to other DNA sequences in this sample. CDR3 loop: CASSLGQGAYEQYF. The CDR3 bases are TGCGCCAGCAGCTTGGGACAGGGGGCGTACGAGCAGTACTTC. V and J are TRBV5-1 and TRBJ2-7; 10 positions agree with TRBD1. This CDR3 region has 14 residues. CDR1 is SGHRS and CDR2 is YFSETQ in the germline V gene. The junction had 1 base not matched to a gene; V was cut back by 0 bases and J by 4 bases.

J is TRBJ1-2 and V is TRBV6-1; D unresolved. V was cut by 0 bases and J by 4 bases, with 18 bases left in between. The CDR3 loop spans 17 amino acids. The germline V gene encodes CDR1 MNHNS and CDR2 SASEGT. The CDR3 DNA sequence: TGTGCCAGCAGTGAAGCGCTTGGAGGGCCTCAGATCTATGGCTACACCTTC. Translating it yields CASSEALGGPQIYGYTF.

V gene TRBV4-2 combines with J gene TRBJ2-7, with 9 bases identical to TRBD2. The CDR3 totals 16 residues. Per the germline V gene, CDR1 is LGHNA and CDR2 is YNFKEQ. Trimming removed 0 bases from V and 7 bases from J; junction bases left unmatched: 10. The CDR3 DNA is TGTGCCAGCAGCCAAGAAAAGGCGTCTAGCGGGAATGAGCAGTACTTC. It translates to CASSQEKASSGNEQYF.

V gene TRBV28 combines with J gene TRBJ1-2, with 7 bases that match TRBD1. The germline V gene encodes CDR1 MDHEN and CDR2 SYDVKM. The CDR3 extends over 13 amino acids. Unmatched junction bases numbered 7, after V lost 8 bases and J lost 4 bases. The CDR3 sequence is CASGSRDSYGYTF. The CDR3 DNA follows: TGTGCCAGCGGATCCCGGGACAGCTATGGCTACACCTTC.

The chain joins TRBV29-1 to TRBJ1-2, with D perhaps TRBD1 (6 bases). CDR1 and CDR2 (germline): SQVTM, ANQGSEA. The CDR3 is made up of 14 amino acids. V lost 1 base, J lost 7 bases, and 16 bases lay in between. The CDR3 bases are TGCAGCGTTGAAGTTCCCAGGGGCGGTCGTGGCTACACCTTC. Residues: CSVEVPRGGRGYTF.